A single sample is the source of the 9 T cell receptor beta chains below, sequenced in a study of T-cell memory formation after mild COVID-19. Via MiXCR, TCRdb re-called the 5' RACE reads, giving one row per CDR3 protein. The table shows around 260,000 distinct CDR3 sequences, with 16% occurring only once. Specimen: PBMCs or a T cell subset sorted from them (not recorded which). These receptors all stem from a young man who had mild COVID-19 (a few samples of this study predate the infection). Cell type and time point are not known.

This clonotype was counted a few times. This chain connects TRBV15 to TRBJ1-3; D ambiguous. CDR3 length: 16 amino acids. V lost 0 bases and J 4 bases, leaving 13 bases between the germline ends. Germline V gene lookup returns CDR1 LNHNV and CDR2 YYDKDF (reference sequence). Written as DNA, the CDR3 is TGTGCCACCAGCAGAGATCGCCGGCCAGCCGGAAACACCATATATTTT. This encodes CATSRDRRPAGNTIYF. The variable domain in full, with the rest retrieved from reference TRBV15 and TRBJ1-3, is DAMVIQNPRYQVTQFGKPVTLSCSQTLNHNVMYWYQQKSSQAPKLLFHYYDKDFNNEADTPDNFQSRRPNTSFCFLDIRSPGLGDTAMYLCATSRDRRPAGNTIYFGEGSWLTVV.

This clonotype was recorded a few times. The gene calls are TRBV6-6 and TRBJ1-4; D unclear. The length of the CDR3 is 15 residues. V was trimmed by 6 bases and J by 5 bases, leaving 16 bases between them. CDR1 MNHNY and CDR2 SVGAGI come from the germline V gene (reference sequence). CDR3 protein: CASRLSGSPNEKLFF. CDR3 DNA sequence: TGTGCCAGCAGGTTATCCGGCAGCCCCAATGAAAAACTGTTTTTT.

In this sample, this clonotype turned up a few times. The chain has TRBV6-6 and TRBJ1-2; D ambiguous. With 4 bases removed from V and 3 bases from J, the gap between germline ends came to 9 bases. The germline CDR1 and CDR2 sequences are MNHNY and SVGAGI (reference sequence). This CDR3 has 13 amino acids. The CDR3 is CASSFDGYYGYTF. DNA for the CDR3: TGTGCCAGCAGTTTCGACGGTTACTATGGCTACACCTTC.

This clonotype was seen a few times. This chain uses TRBV6-5 with TRBJ2-3, with TRBD2 as a possible D gene (6 bases). V lost 5 bases to trimming and J lost 2 bases, with 14 bases between them. This CDR3 comprises 15 residues. Germline CDR1 MNHEY, CDR2 SVGAGI. The CDR3 spells CASSPGLRSTDTQYF. The CDR3 bases are TGTGCCAGCAGTCCGGGACTCAGATCCACAGATACGCAGTATTTT.

This clonotype is classed as medium-sized. For the CDR3, the DNA is TGTGCCACCCGGGGCCGGAATGTTAGCTCCTACAATGAGCAGTTCTTC. Encoded protein: CATRGRNVSSYNEQFF. This rearrangement joins TRBV24-1 to TRBJ2-1; D could derive from TRBD1 or TRBD2 (5 bases each). This CDR3 has 16 residues. CDR1 and CDR2 from the germline V gene are KGHDR and SFDVKD. Trimming removed 9 bases at V and 0 bases at J, with 17 bases between.

This clonotype was detected many times. The chain uses TRBV11-3 and TRBJ1-1; D not resolved. Trimming stripped 7 bases from V and 8 bases from J, with 14 bases between. The germline CDR1 and CDR2 sequences are SGHNT and YENEEA. This CDR3 is built from 12 residues. CDR3: CASKSPGTEAFF. DNA of the CDR3: TGTGCCAGCAAATCCCCGGGCACAGAAGCTTTCTTT.

V usage is TRBV4-1 and J usage is TRBJ2-3, with 10 bases fitting TRBD2. With 0 bases clipped from V and 5 bases from J, the junction kept 8 bases outside the gene matches. Germline V gene sequence: CDR1 MGHRA, CDR2 YSYEKL. This CDR3 comprises 17 residues. The CDR3 nucleotides read TGCGCCAGCAGCCAAGATTATACAGCGGGGGGGCTAGATACGCAGTATTTT. The encoded protein is CASSQDYTAGGLDTQYF.

This clonotype was detected only a few times. This rearrangement joins TRBV28 to TRBJ1-2; D is unclear. The CDR3 consists of 14 residues. CDR1 is MDHEN and CDR2 is SYDVKM in the germline V gene. Trimming took 3 bases from V and 1 from J, leaving 9 bases between them. In DNA form, the CDR3 reads TGTGCCAGCAGTTTGACTGCGTTTAACTATGGCTACACCTTC. Translated: CASSLTAFNYGYTF.

The chain joins TRBV2 to TRBJ2-5; D is tentatively TRBD1 or TRBD2 (6 bases each). Per germline, CDR1 SNHLY and CDR2 FYNNEI. This CDR3 is built from 13 residues. V lost 4 bases to trimming and J lost 5 bases, with 11 bases between them. This CDR3 is CASSGRGAETQYF. The CDR3 DNA follows: TGTGCCAGCAGTGGTAGGGGGGCCGAGACCCAGTACTTC.